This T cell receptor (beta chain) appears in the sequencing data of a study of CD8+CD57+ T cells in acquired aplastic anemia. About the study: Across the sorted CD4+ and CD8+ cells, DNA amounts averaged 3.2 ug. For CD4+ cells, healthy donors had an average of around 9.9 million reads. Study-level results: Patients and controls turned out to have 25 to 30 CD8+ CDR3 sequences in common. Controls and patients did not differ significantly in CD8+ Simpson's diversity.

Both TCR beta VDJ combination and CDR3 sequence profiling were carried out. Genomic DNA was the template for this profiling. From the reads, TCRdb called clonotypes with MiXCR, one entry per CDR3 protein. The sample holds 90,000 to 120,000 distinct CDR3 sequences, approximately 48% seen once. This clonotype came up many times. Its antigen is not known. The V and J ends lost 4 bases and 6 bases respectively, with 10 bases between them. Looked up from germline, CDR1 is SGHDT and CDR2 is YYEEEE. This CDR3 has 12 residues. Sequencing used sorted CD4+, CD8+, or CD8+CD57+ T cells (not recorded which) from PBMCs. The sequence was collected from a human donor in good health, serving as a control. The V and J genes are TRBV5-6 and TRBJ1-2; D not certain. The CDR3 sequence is CASSQDPNGYTF. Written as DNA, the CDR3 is TGTGCCAGCAGCCAGGACCCAAATGGCTACACCTTC.